The 11 T cell receptor beta chains below were found in one sample sequenced in a study of response to subunit inactivated influenza vaccine. TCRdb fed the RT-PCR reads into MiXCR, producing one record per CDR3 protein. The repertoire holds approximately 730,000 distinct CDR3 sequences, about 15% seen once, with around 6.5% in the top ten. The specimen was PBMCs from blood, collected 14 to 15 days before vaccination. These receptors originate from a man aged 50 to 60 who received an inactivated influenza vaccine.

Many counts were recorded for this clonotype. The chain carries TRBV6-1 and TRBJ2-1; 9 bases fit TRBD2. The CDR3 totals 15 residues. J was trimmed by 3 bases and V by 2 bases; bases with no gene match: 2. The germline V gene has CDR1 MNHNS and CDR2 SASEGT. The CDR3 sequence: CASSEFSGGYNEQFF. As DNA, the CDR3 is TGTGCCAGCAGTGAATTTAGCGGGGGCTACAATGAGCAGTTCTTC.

The V call is TRBV7-9, the J call TRBJ2-7, with D possibly matching TRBD2 (6 bases). CDR1 is SEHNR and CDR2 is FQNEAQ in the germline V gene (reference sequence). This CDR3 contains 16 residues. V lost 5 bases to trimming and J lost 4 bases, with 21 bases between them. The CDR3 bases are TGTGCCAGCAGCCAACGGGACTCCGGGTTAGCATACGAGCAGTACTTC. Translation: CASSQRDSGLAYEQYF.

Comment on this clonotype: Sequence at one end of the junction differs from germline and may be a read error. The rearrangement links TRBV5-1 to TRBJ1-1; D is ambiguous. This CDR3 is 14 amino acids long. CDR1 and CDR2 (germline): SGHRS, YFSETQ. This CDR3 reads CTSSLGDVFGEAFF. Written as DNA, the CDR3 is TGCACCAGCAGCTTGGGAGACGTTTTTGGTGAAGCTTTCTTT.

The chain is built from TRBV29-1 and TRBJ1-5; weak D call: TRBD1 (6 bases). Between the trimmed V and J ends, which lost 1 base and 3 bases, there was a span of 19 bases. Germline V gene lookup returns CDR1 SQVTM and CDR2 ANQGSEA. This CDR3 contains 17 residues. CDR3 sequence (DNA): TGCAGCGTTGAAGTCCGACAGGACCTAACCCCCAATCAGCCCCAGCATTTT. Amino acids: CSVEVRQDLTPNQPQHF.

This clonotype was counted ten times or more. CDR3 DNA: TGTGCCAGCAGCTTTAAGATCAACACCGGGGAGCTGTTTTTT. Its protein is CASSFKINTGELFF. This chain uses TRBV7-8 with TRBJ2-2; no clear D. This CDR3 has 14 amino acids. Trimming cost V 3 bases and J 2 bases, with 7 bases left between them. Per germline, CDR1 SGHVS and CDR2 FQNEAQ.

The CDR3 DNA reads TGCAGTGCTAGTCCTCGGACAGGAGTCGGGTACGAGCAGTACTTC. Amino acid sequence: CSASPRTGVGYEQYF. V is TRBV20-1 and J is TRBJ2-7; 7 nucleotides align to TRBD1. The CDR3 loop spans 15 amino acids. V lost 3 bases and J lost 4; bases outside the gene matches: 12. From germline, CDR1 is DFQATT and CDR2 SNEGSKA (reference sequence).

The V call is TRBV6-1, the J call TRBJ2-7, with 7 bases that match TRBD2. This CDR3 is built from 14 residues. V dropped 7 bases and J dropped 2; count of bases not matched to a gene: 8. Germline assignment: CDR1 MNHNS and CDR2 SASEGT. The CDR3: CASKGGRGTYEQYF. The CDR3 DNA reads as TGTGCCAGCAAGGGCGGGAGAGGTACCTACGAGCAGTACTTC.

This clonotype was seen a few times. CDR3 sequence: CSARPGPETQYF. For the CDR3, the DNA is TGCAGTGCTAGACCGGGTCCCGAGACCCAGTACTTC. V is TRBV20-1 and J is TRBJ2-5, with D unresolved. Trimming took off 2 bases at V and 5 bases at J, with 9 bases between the two ends. The CDR3 runs to 12 residues. Per the germline V gene, CDR1 is DFQATT and CDR2 is SNEGSKA (reference sequence).

A few counts support this clonotype. This chain links TRBV7-7 with TRBJ2-5, with D unclear. CDR1 is SSHAT, CDR2 FNYEAQ, per germline (reference sequence). V shed 0 bases and J shed 1 base, with 6 bases lying between them. The CDR3 covers 14 residues. In DNA form, the CDR3 reads TGTGCCAGCAGCTTAGCCCCGGGCCAAGAGACCCAGTACTTC. It encodes CASSLAPGQETQYF.

The V and J genes are TRBV14 and TRBJ2-7; D may be TRBD1 (5 bases). Germline loops: CDR1 SGHDN, CDR2 FVKESK. Between the trimmed V and J ends, which lost 4 bases and 3 bases, there was a span of 22 bases. This CDR3 contains 17 residues. CDR3 region: CASSPSSQGFPRYEQYF. The DNA of the CDR3 is TGTGCCAGCAGCCCGAGCAGTCAGGGATTTCCCCGCTACGAGCAGTACTTC.

There are a few counts of this clonotype. J is TRBJ2-1 and V is TRBV7-8; the match to TRBD1 covers 7 bases. The trim removed 4 bases at V and 5 bases at J, leaving 8 bases unmatched. CDR1 and CDR2 (germline): SGHVS, FQNEAQ. The CDR3 runs 15 residues. The CDR3 DNA reads as TGTGCCAGCAGCTACCGTCCGACAGGGAACAATGAGCAGTTCTTC. Residues: CASSYRPTGNNEQFF.